The clone carrying this T cell receptor (beta chain) was picked up a small number of times. This specimen belongs to a study of beta chain features in type 1 diabetes. The V end lost 5 bases, the J end lost 2 bases, and 16 bases lay between the germline ends. Germline V gene lookup returns CDR1 LNHDA and CDR2 SQIVND (reference sequence). The CDR3 has 15 residues. Expressed TCRB transcripts got sequenced, as all isolated RNA was reverse transcribed. Libraries were prepared by immunoSEQ multiplex PCR; TCRdb keeps only in-frame clonotypes and omits some of them. The sample lists about 410,000 clones; over 11% were seen once.

Source material: naive CD4+ T cells from blood. The gene calls are TRBV19 and TRBJ2-7; either TRBD1 or TRBD2 may fit D (5 bases each). The receptor comes from a man aged 25 to 40 in good health. In DNA, the CDR3 is TGTGCCAGTAGTGTGACCGGGACGGCACCCTACGAGCAGTACTTC. It yields the protein CASSVTGTAPYEQYF.